A single sample gave rise to the 6 T cell receptor beta chains below, sequenced in a study of CD8 T cells in ankylosing spondylitis. One entry per CDR3 protein results from TCRdb running MiXCR on the 5' RACE reads. The sample holds approximately 500,000 distinct CDR3 sequences, over 9.5% seen once. Their recognized antigens are unknown. Overall study findings and caveats: Characteristic of ankylosing spondylitis blood, it appeared, was a TCR beta motif comprising 7 to 9 highly homologous variants.

Sequencing input: blood, either unsorted or a sorted T cell fraction (not recorded which). These receptors were obtained from a male donor with ankylosing spondylitis.

This clonotype has just a few counts. The rearrangement joins TRBV27 to TRBJ1-1; D possibly corresponds to TRBD1 (5 bases). The CDR3 runs to 15 residues. Germline CDR1 and CDR2: MNHEY and SMNVEV (reference sequence). V lost 6 bases, J lost 6 bases, and 20 bases lay in between. The CDR3 DNA is TGTGCCAGCAGACTAGAGGGGATGGGGGTCGCTGAAGCTTTCTTT. This sequence encodes CASRLEGMGVAEAFF.

V and J are TRBV5-1 and TRBJ2-5, with D perhaps matching TRBD1 or TRBD2 (5 bases each). CDR1 is SGHRS, CDR2 YFSETQ, per germline. V was clipped by 4 bases and J by 7 bases, with 11 bases between them. This CDR3 is built from 12 residues. CDR3 in DNA: TGCGCCAGCAGCCCCGAGGGGCGGACCCAGTACTTC. Its protein product is CASSPEGRTQYF.

The V gene is TRBV6-2 or TRBV6-3, the J gene TRBJ2-2, with a tentative D call TRBD2 (6 bases). Germline V CDR1 and CDR2: MNHEY, SVGEGT. This CDR3 is built from 14 residues. V lost 6 bases and J 4 bases, leaving 12 bases between the germline ends. The CDR3 loop is CASSGIGGTGELFF. In DNA form, the CDR3 reads TGTGCCAGCAGCGGAATCGGGGGCACCGGGGAGCTGTTTTTT.

The V call is TRBV5-1, the J call TRBJ2-2; a weak D match, TRBD2 (6 bases). This CDR3 spans 14 amino acids. The V gene's germline CDR1 is SGHRS and CDR2 YFSETQ. The V gene lost 4 bases and the J gene lost 6 bases, with 13 bases spanning the gap. CDR3 residues: CASSVTSSAGELFF. CDR3 coding DNA: TGCGCCAGCAGCGTGACTAGTTCGGCCGGGGAGCTGTTTTTT.

This chain uses TRBV6-1 with TRBJ1-6, with D unresolved. The CDR3 length is 14 residues. Germline CDR1 and CDR2: MNHNS and SASEGT. V was pared by 10 bases and J by 8 bases, with 18 bases between. DNA for the CDR3: TGTGCCACCCAGCTCGGAAATGGGGATTCACCCCTCCACTTT. Its protein is CATQLGNGDSPLHF.

This clonotype was observed many times. The chain couples TRBV29-1 to TRBJ2-1; D possibly uses TRBD1 or TRBD2 (5 bases each). From germline, CDR1 is SQVTM and CDR2 ANQGSEA. The CDR3 has 12 residues. V was trimmed by 7 bases and J by 7 bases, leaving 14 bases between them. CDR3 nucleotides: TGCAGCGCAGTGGGGGTCGGTAATGAGCAGTTCTTC. It is translated as CSAVGVGNEQFF.